The next 5 T cell receptor delta chains were all read from a single sample in a study of γδ T cells in repeated Plasmodium falciparum infection. Gammadelta T cells were flow-sorted from PBMC into Vgamma9/Vdelta2+ and Vdelta2-negative populations for bulk analysis. TCRdb reanalysed the multiplex PCR reads with CATT. This sample has 90,000 to 95,000 delta-chain clones; approximately 0.96% occur once, and the top ten carry around 9.6%. The sequenced sample was gamma-delta T cells from blood. These receptors came from a pool of human donors (malaria-infected and uninfected, not separated).

This clone was detected only a few times. TCRdb has a much larger clone's protein, which differs at residue 17 from the translation of this DNA, likely because of a read error; what is shown is the protein translated from the DNA. The J gene has no call, while the V gene is TRDV2; TRDD3, the table's D call, was not compared with the DNA. Germline CDR1 is GEAIGNYY and CDR2 is EKD. The CDR3 consists of 19 residues. CDR3 sequence reads: CACDALLGDTNRLSDKPIF. CDR3 coding DNA: TGTGCCTGTGACGCTCTACTGGGGGATACGAACCGATTGAGCGATAAACCCATCTTT.

About this clone itself: The amino acid sequence in TCRdb belongs to a much larger clone and departs from this DNA's translation at residue 8, likely a sequencing read error; the sequence shown is translated from the DNA. The V gene is TRDV1, the J gene TRDJ1; 7 bases map to TRDD3. TCRdb supplies no J gene; here it was assigned by aligning the nucleotide sequence to germline. CDR1 TSWWSYY and CDR2 QGS come from the germline V gene. The CDR3 loop spans 22 amino acids. V trimming: 2 bases; J trimming: 0 bases; junction bases outside the gene matches: 24. The CDR3 reads CALGESHPLRVTGVEDTDKLIF. DNA of the CDR3: TGTGCTCTTGGGGAATCTCACCCCCTACGAGTTACTGGGGTGGAAGACACCGATAAACTCATCTTT.

Worth noting for this clone: The protein TCRdb lists belongs to a much larger clone and differs from this DNA's translation at residue 11, which points to a read error; the protein shown is made from the DNA. The chain's CDR3 is CALGTTKRGYTNHTDKLIF. The CDR3 DNA sequence: TGTGCTCTTGGGACTACCAAGCGGGGATACACCAATCACACCGATAAACTCATCTTT. This chain uses TRDV1 with TRDJ1, with TRDD3 matching over 8 bases. The CDR3 runs to 19 residues. Germline V gene lookup returns CDR1 TSWWSYY and CDR2 QGS. V trimming: 5 bases; J trimming: 0 bases; junction bases outside the gene matches: 17.

This clone was picked up a small number of times. A far larger clone is one nucleotide away, so this likely arose from a read error. The same CDR3 can be traced to other DNA sequences in this sample. The chain employs TRDV1 and TRDJ1, with 10 bases identical to TRDD3. TCRdb carries no J gene annotation; the J gene was assigned here by matching the DNA with germline. The CDR3 runs 25 residues. CDR1 TSWWSYY and CDR2 QGS come from the germline V gene. The CDR3: CALGEIRNQPERGVLGDFPTDKLIF. The CDR3 nucleotides are TGTGCCCTTGGGGAAATTAGAAATCAGCCAGAAAGGGGCGTACTGGGGGATTTCCCCACCGATAAACTCATCTTT.

A note on this clone: The amino acid sequence in TCRdb belongs to a much larger clone and departs from this DNA's translation at residue 12, likely a sequencing read error; the sequence shown is translated from the DNA. The chain joins TRDV2 to TRDJ3; maybe TRDD3 (6 bases). The germline gives CDR1 GEAIGNYY, CDR2 EKD. The ends were cut back, 1 base at V and 2 bases at J, with 20 bases in the middle. CDR3 length: 20 residues. The CDR3 DNA sequence: TGTGCCTGTGACACTAAGGGGATCCGTGACCTCACCTGGGACACCCGACAGATGTTTTTC. Its translation is CACDTKGIRDLTWDTRQMFF.